The 28 T cell receptor beta chains below all came from one sample that was sequenced in a study of blood T cell repertoires in COVID-19. The method was immunoSEQ multiplex PCR; TCRdb's version includes in-frame clones alone and lacks a portion of them. Among a few hundred thousand clones listed, 86% were seen once. Sequencing was carried out using peripheral blood. The receptors here all came from a woman in her 70s with COVID-19, enrolled during active disease.

This chain connects TRBV29-1 to TRBJ2-7; 9 nucleotides agree with TRBD1. After removal of 6 bases from V and 6 bases from J, the junction contained 6 bases not matched to a gene. CDR3 length: 12 amino acids. Germline lookup yields CDR1 SQVTM and CDR2 ANQGSEA. The CDR3 reads CSVPGQGGEQYF. The CDR3 DNA follows: TGCAGCGTCCCGGGACAGGGTGGCGAGCAGTACTTC.

The CDR3 protein is CASSYGTGGYETQYF. In DNA, the CDR3 is TGTGCCAGCAGCTACGGGACAGGGGGGTACGAGACCCAGTACTTC. The rearrangement links TRBV28 to TRBJ2-5; TRBD1 agrees at 11 bases. Per the germline V gene, CDR1 is MDHEN and CDR2 is SYDVKM. V trimming: 6 bases; J trimming: 5 bases; junction bases outside the gene matches: 8. This CDR3 spans 15 amino acids.

V gene TRBV10-1 combines with J gene TRBJ2-1; TRBD1 is a possible D gene (6 bases). The V and J ends lost 2 bases and 3 bases respectively, with 8 bases between them. The CDR3 loop spans 14 amino acids. Germline CDR1 and CDR2: WNHNN and SYGVQD (reference sequence). DNA for the CDR3: TGCGCCAGCAGTGAGGGGGGCCTCTACAATGAGCAGTTCTTC. Its translation: CASSEGGLYNEQFF.

The chain recombines TRBV7-2 with TRBJ1-6; 9 positions match TRBD1. Germline V gene lookup returns CDR1 SGHTA and CDR2 FQGNSA. V gave up 0 bases and J gave up 8 bases; unmatched junction bases: 5. CDR3 length: 16 residues. The CDR3 DNA sequence: TGTGCCAGCAGCTTAGCGGGACAGGGTGGAGATTCACCCCTCCACTTT. Encoded protein: CASSLAGQGGDSPLHF.

The V call is TRBV27, the J call TRBJ2-7; 9 nucleotides align to TRBD1. Per the germline V gene, CDR1 is MNHEY and CDR2 is SMNVEV (reference sequence). With V trimmed by 6 bases and J by 3 bases, 15 bases remained unmatched. The CDR3 is 17 residues long. The CDR3 DNA follows: TGTGCCAGCAGCCGAACCCTTCCGGGACAGGGTGACTACGAGCAGTACTTC. This codes for CASSRTLPGQGDYEQYF.

The gene calls are TRBV24-1 and TRBJ2-1, with D uncertain. The CDR3 sequence is 11 residues long. CDR1 KGHDR and CDR2 SFDVKD come from the germline V gene. V shed 9 bases and J shed 7 bases, with 9 bases lying between them. CDR3 sequence (DNA): TGTGCCACCGGCCTGCTTAATGAGCAGTTCTTC. It is translated as CATGLLNEQFF.

This chain links TRBV27 with TRBJ2-5; D may be TRBD1 (5 bases). The V end lost 3 bases, the J end lost 4 bases, and 18 bases lay between the germline ends. The CDR3 has 16 residues. Looked up from germline, CDR1 is MNHEY and CDR2 is SMNVEV (reference sequence). The CDR3 region is CASSFKTEMKRETQYF. The CDR3 DNA follows: TGTGCCAGCAGTTTTAAGACAGAGATGAAGCGAGAGACCCAGTACTTC.

This chain joins TRBV5-1 and TRBJ1-2; D might be TRBD1 (5 bases). Per the germline V gene, CDR1 is SGHRS and CDR2 is YFSETQ. V lost 0 bases and J lost 6, with 9 bases in between. This CDR3 contains 13 residues. This CDR3 is CASSLAQENGYTF. CDR3 bases: TGCGCCAGCAGCTTGGCACAGGAAAATGGCTACACCTTC.

This clone was picked up one time. The rearrangement joins TRBV19 to TRBJ2-3; 13 positions agree with TRBD2. Unmatched junction bases numbered 3, after V lost 3 bases and J lost 6 bases. CDR1 is LNHDA and CDR2 is SQIVND in the germline V gene (reference sequence). This CDR3 has 15 residues. CDR3 region: CASSMGLAGIDTQYF. Here the CDR3 DNA reads TGTGCCAGTAGTATGGGACTAGCGGGGATTGATACGCAGTATTTT.

This clone came up once. The V and J genes are TRBV11-2 and TRBJ2-1; 10 bases map to TRBD2. Losses at the gene ends were 6 bases for V and 0 bases for J; bases not matched to a gene: 8. The germline V gene encodes CDR1 SGHAT and CDR2 FQNNGV. This CDR3 spans 17 amino acids. The CDR3 is CASSGLAGGLSYNEQFF. The CDR3, as DNA: TGTGCCAGCAGTGGATTAGCGGGGGGACTCTCCTACAATGAGCAGTTCTTC.

V usage is TRBV2 and J usage is TRBJ1-2, with TRBD1 as a possible D gene (5 bases). The ends were cut back, 3 bases at V and 5 bases at J, with 16 bases in the middle. CDR3 length equals 15 residues. Germline CDR1 is SNHLY and CDR2 is FYNNEI. This CDR3 reads CASSDPGQQGYGYTF. The CDR3 DNA reads TGTGCCAGCAGTGACCCAGGGCAGCAGGGATATGGCTACACCTTC. The whole variable domain, filled in from reference TRBV2 and TRBJ1-2, reads EPEVTQTPSHQVTQMGQEVILRCVPISNHLYFYWYRQILGQKVEFLVSFYNNEISEKSEIFDDQFSVERPDGSNFTLKIRSTKLEDSAMYFCASSDPGQQGYGYTFGSGTRLTVV.

V gene TRBV12-5 combines with J gene TRBJ1-4, with 8 bases identical to TRBD1. The CDR3 is made up of 15 amino acids. After removal of 5 bases from V and 6 bases from J, the junction contained 8 bases not matched to a gene. Per germline, CDR1 LGHNT and CDR2 FRNRAP. The CDR3 DNA reads TGTGCTAGTGGTGGGAGGACAGGGTTTTATGAAAAACTGTTTTTT. Its translation: CASGGRTGFYEKLFF.

The chain joins TRBV5-8 to TRBJ1-2; weak D call: TRBD1 (6 bases). Germline V gene sequence: CDR1 SGHTS, CDR2 YDEGEE. CDR3 length: 14 amino acids. Trimming removed 0 bases from V and 4 bases from J, with 10 bases in between. The CDR3 coding sequence is TGTGCCAGCAGCTTGGACAGGGTACGCTATGGCTACACCTTC. As protein: CASSLDRVRYGYTF.

This clone was observed a single time. This sequence joins TRBV3-1 (or the pseudogene TRBV3-2) and TRBJ2-3; the D gene is possibly TRBD2 (6 bases). The CDR3 has 15 residues. Germline V lookup: CDR1 LGHDT, CDR2 YNNKEL (reference sequence). Trimming stripped 3 bases from V and 6 bases from J, with 16 bases between. The DNA of the CDR3 is TGTGCCAGCAGCCAGGGGACTTCCCCCGCGGATACGCAGTATTTT. This gives the protein CASSQGTSPADTQYF.

This clone was seen just once. The chain is built from TRBV9 and TRBJ1-6, with 8 bases aligning to TRBD1. The CDR3 runs 16 residues. V lost 4 bases and J lost 7; bases outside the gene matches: 10. From germline, CDR1 is SGDLS and CDR2 YYNGEE. CDR3 coding DNA: TGTGCCAGCAGCCCTCCCCCGGACAGGGTAAATTCACCCCTCCACTTT. Translation: CASSPPPDRVNSPLHF.

This clone is medium-sized in the sample. The chain couples TRBV4-3 to TRBJ2-1; D call uncertain. V was clipped by 2 bases and J by 9 bases, with 17 bases between them. The CDR3 length is 15 residues. The V gene's germline CDR1 is LGHNA and CDR2 YSLEER. CDR3 nucleotide sequence: TGCGCCAGCAGCCAACAAGCGCTAGATAGGAGTGAGCAGTTCTTC. Its protein is CASSQQALDRSEQFF.

V gene TRBV2 combines with J gene TRBJ2-5; D ambiguous. The CDR3 extends over 13 amino acids. The germline CDR1 and CDR2 sequences are SNHLY and FYNNEI. The V end was cut by 3 bases, the J end by 7 bases, with 12 bases between. The CDR3 DNA reads TGTGCCAGCAGTGAGTCCCCCATGTGGACCCAGTACTTC. It is translated as CASSESPMWTQYF.

This rearrangement joins TRBV5-5 to TRBJ1-1; TRBD1 matches 7 bases. The CDR3 is 15 residues long. Germline V lookup: CDR1 SGHKS, CDR2 YYEKEE (reference sequence). J was trimmed by 6 bases and V by 0 bases; bases with no gene match: 8. CDR3 sequence reads: CASSLEPTGVAEAFF. The CDR3 region has the DNA TGTGCCAGCAGCTTGGAACCCACAGGGGTGGCTGAAGCTTTCTTT.

The V gene is TRBV5-1, the J gene TRBJ2-7; 7 bases are a match to TRBD2. The V gene end was trimmed by 3 bases and the J gene end by 0 bases; junction bases not matched to a gene: 9. Germline lookup yields CDR1 SGHRS and CDR2 YFSETQ. This CDR3 is 16 amino acids long. CDR3 sequence reads: CASSSSPSGLSYEQYF. For the CDR3, the DNA is TGCGCCAGCAGCTCATCCCCTAGCGGACTCTCCTACGAGCAGTACTTC.

This chain uses TRBV7-2 with TRBJ2-3, with TRBD1 identical over 8 bases. CDR1 is SGHTA, CDR2 FQGNSA, per germline. CDR3 length: 16 amino acids. The J segment lost 4 bases and the V segment lost 4 bases, leaving 10 bases of the junction unmatched. CDR3 bases: TGTGCCAGCAGCTCCTATACGACAGGGGTTTCAGATACGCAGTATTTT. This sequence encodes CASSSYTTGVSDTQYF.

The J gene is TRBJ2-4, the V gene TRBV5-6; D not certain. Deletions cut 0 bases from V and 5 bases from J, with 6 bases between. Germline CDR1 and CDR2: SGHDT and YYEEEE. CDR3 length: 13 residues. CDR3 protein: CASSLGSENIQYF. The CDR3 bases are TGTGCCAGCAGCTTGGGCTCAGAAAACATTCAGTACTTC.

CDR3 DNA sequence: TGTGCCAGCCGAGTACTAGCGGGGGACGGGGAGCTGTTTTTT. Translated, it gives CASRVLAGDGELFF. V usage is TRBV6-5 and J usage is TRBJ2-2, with TRBD2 identical over 11 bases. After removal of 8 bases from V and 7 bases from J, the junction contained 6 bases not matched to a gene. The CDR3 has 14 amino acids. Germline loops: CDR1 MNHEY, CDR2 SVGAGI.

The chain recombines TRBV21-1 with TRBJ1-5; the table's D call TRBD1 went unverified against the DNA. TRBV21-1 is designated a pseudogene. There are 18 residues in the CDR3. CDR3 sequence (DNA): TGTGCCAGCCGAAGGAGGACAGGGAGGTGTTCGGGCAATCAGCCCCAGCATTTT. This translates into CASRRRTGRCSGNQPQHF.

This sequence joins TRBV28 and TRBJ1-4; 9 bases map to TRBD1. There are 15 residues in the CDR3. The germline gives CDR1 MDHEN, CDR2 SYDVKM. V shed 6 bases, J shed 7 bases, and the junction held 9 bases outside the gene matches. The CDR3 DNA reads TGTGCCAGCAGATTTAACAGGGGGCTTAGTGAAAAACTGTTTTTT. The encoded protein is CASRFNRGLSEKLFF.

This chain links TRBV28 with TRBJ1-2; the D gene is possibly TRBD1 (5 bases). Between the trimmed V and J ends, which lost 2 bases and 8 bases, there was a span of 9 bases. The germline V gene has CDR1 MDHEN and CDR2 SYDVKM. This CDR3 has 12 residues. The CDR3 is CASSLRGPGYTF. The CDR3, as DNA: TGTGCCAGCAGTTTAAGGGGCCCCGGCTACACCTTC.

The chain uses TRBV6-5 and TRBJ2-1; maybe TRBD2 (7 bases). V was pared by 8 bases and J by 0 bases, with 14 bases between. Per germline, CDR1 MNHEY and CDR2 SVGAGI. CDR3 length: 15 amino acids. The DNA of the CDR3 is TGTGCCAGCCACAGGGAGGGGACCTCCTACAATGAGCAGTTCTTC. Translated, it gives CASHREGTSYNEQFF.

The rearrangement uses TRBV9 and TRBJ1-1; D gene uncertain. The germline CDR1 and CDR2 sequences are SGDLS and YYNGEE. The CDR3 spans 15 residues. V was cut by 4 bases and J by 1 base, with 14 bases left in between. CDR3 sequence: CASSQTPTANTEAFF. Written as DNA, the CDR3 is TGTGCCAGCAGCCAAACTCCTACAGCGAACACTGAAGCTTTCTTT.

The chain combines TRBV2 with TRBJ1-3; 8 bases line up with TRBD1. The germline V gene has CDR1 SNHLY and CDR2 FYNNEI. J was trimmed by 0 bases and V by 1 base; bases with no gene match: 2. The CDR3 totals 16 residues. CDR3 region: CASSEGTGYSGNTIYF. CDR3 coding DNA: TGTGCCAGCAGTGAAGGGACAGGGTACTCTGGAAACACCATATATTTT. Variable domain in full (rest from reference TRBV2 and TRBJ1-3): EPEVTQTPSHQVTQMGQEVILRCVPISNHLYFYWYRQILGQKVEFLVSFYNNEISEKSEIFDDQFSVERPDGSNFTLKIRSTKLEDSAMYFCASSEGTGYSGNTIYFGEGSWLTVV.